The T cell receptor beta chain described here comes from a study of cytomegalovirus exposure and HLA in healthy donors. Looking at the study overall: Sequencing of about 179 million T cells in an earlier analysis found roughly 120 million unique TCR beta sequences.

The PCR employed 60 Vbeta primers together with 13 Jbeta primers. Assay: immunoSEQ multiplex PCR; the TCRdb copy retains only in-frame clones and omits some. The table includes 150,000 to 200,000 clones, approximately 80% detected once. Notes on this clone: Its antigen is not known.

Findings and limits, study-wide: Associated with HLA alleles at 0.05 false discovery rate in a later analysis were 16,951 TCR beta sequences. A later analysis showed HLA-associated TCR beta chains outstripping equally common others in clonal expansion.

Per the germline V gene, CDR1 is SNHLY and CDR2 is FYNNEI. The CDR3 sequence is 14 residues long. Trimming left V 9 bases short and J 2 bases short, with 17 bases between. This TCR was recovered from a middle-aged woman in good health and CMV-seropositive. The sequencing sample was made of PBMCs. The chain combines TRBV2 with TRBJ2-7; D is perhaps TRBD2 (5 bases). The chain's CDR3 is CARSRTGDAYEQYF. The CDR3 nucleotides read TGTGCCAGATCGCGGACCGGGGATGCCTACGAGCAGTACTTC.